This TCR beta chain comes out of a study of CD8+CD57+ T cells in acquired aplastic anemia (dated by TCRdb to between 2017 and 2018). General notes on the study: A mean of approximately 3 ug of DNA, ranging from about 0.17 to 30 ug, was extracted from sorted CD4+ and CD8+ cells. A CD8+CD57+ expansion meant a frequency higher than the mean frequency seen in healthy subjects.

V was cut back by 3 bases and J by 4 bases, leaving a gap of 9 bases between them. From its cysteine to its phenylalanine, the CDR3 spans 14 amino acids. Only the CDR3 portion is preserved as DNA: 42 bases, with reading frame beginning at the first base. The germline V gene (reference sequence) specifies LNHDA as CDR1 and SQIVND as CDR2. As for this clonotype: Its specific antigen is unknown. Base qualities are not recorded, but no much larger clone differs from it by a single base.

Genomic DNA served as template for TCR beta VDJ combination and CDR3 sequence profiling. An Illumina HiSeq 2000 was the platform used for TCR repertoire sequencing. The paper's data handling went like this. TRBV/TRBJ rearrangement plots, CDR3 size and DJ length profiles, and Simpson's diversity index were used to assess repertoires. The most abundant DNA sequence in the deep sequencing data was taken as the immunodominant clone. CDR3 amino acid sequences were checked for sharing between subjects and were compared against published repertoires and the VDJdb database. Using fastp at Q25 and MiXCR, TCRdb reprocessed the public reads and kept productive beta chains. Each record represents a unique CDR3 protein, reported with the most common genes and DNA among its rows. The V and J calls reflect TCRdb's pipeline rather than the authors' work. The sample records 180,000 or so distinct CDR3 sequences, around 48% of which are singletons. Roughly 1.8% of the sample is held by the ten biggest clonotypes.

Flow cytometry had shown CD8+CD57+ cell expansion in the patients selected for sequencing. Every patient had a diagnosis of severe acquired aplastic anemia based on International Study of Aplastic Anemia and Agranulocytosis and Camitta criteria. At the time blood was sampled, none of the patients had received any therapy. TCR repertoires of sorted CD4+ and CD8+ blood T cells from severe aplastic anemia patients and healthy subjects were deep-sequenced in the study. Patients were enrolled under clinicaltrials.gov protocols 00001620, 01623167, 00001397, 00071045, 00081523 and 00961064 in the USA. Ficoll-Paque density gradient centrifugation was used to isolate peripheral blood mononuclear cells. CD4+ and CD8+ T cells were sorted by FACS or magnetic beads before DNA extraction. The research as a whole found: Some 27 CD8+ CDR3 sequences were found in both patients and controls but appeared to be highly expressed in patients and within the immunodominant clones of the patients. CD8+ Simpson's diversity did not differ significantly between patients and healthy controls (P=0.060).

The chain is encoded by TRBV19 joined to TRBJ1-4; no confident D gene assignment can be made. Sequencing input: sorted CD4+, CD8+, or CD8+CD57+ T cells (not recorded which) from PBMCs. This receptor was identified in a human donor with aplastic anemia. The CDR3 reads CASSIGVNNEKLFF. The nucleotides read TGTGCCAGTAGTATCGGGGTTAATAATGAAAAACTGTTTTTT.